This TCR beta chain is from a study of blood T cell repertoires in COVID-19. CDR3 length equals 13 residues. The germline CDR1 and CDR2 sequences are SGHAT and FQNNGV. Trimming shortened V by 3 bases and J by 7 bases, and 12 bases separated the two germline ends. The table came from immunoSEQ multiplex PCR; TCRdb's copy has only in-frame clones and leaves some out. This table has about 220,000 clones, 83% appearing once. This sequence joins TRBV11-2 and TRBJ1-1; TRBD1 might be the D (5 bases). The sequence was collected from a woman between 45 and 60 years old who had been exposed to COVID-19. Sequencing used PBMCs or T cells enriched from blood (not recorded which). In DNA form, the CDR3 reads TGTGCCAGCAGCTTTACCAGGGCGGATGAAGCTTTCTTT. It codes for CASSFTRADEAFF.